This T cell receptor (beta chain) was observed in a study of T cell responses to AZD1222 COVID-19 vaccine. Profiled with immunoSEQ multiplex PCR; TCRdb holds only in-frame clones, not every one. The data hold 150,000 to 200,000 clones, with just over 90% observed a single time. Per the germline V gene, CDR1 is MNHEY and CDR2 is SMNVEV (reference sequence). V lost 6 bases, J lost 4 bases, and 13 bases lay in between. This CDR3 region has 14 residues. Whether given at about 4 or about 12 weeks, second doses were pooled. Turning to this clone: Its antigen is unknown.

Points from the study as a whole: Dominant at 160-218 and 743-854, vaccine-associated CD4 TCRs also spanned spike. Clonal diversity may have been underestimated, and the donors were mostly white British, with more females than males. Baseline antibody screening turned up just 6 or 7 seropositive AZD1222 recipients.

The receptor was isolated from an adult who received the AZD1222 COVID-19 vaccine. The sequenced sample was peripheral blood, obtained 28 days after the second AZD1222 dose. V is TRBV27 and J is TRBJ2-1, with D perhaps matching TRBD1 (6 bases). CDR3 region: CASSLGGEYNEQFF. The CDR3 region has the DNA TGTGCCAGCAGCCTAGGGGGAGAATACAATGAGCAGTTCTTC.